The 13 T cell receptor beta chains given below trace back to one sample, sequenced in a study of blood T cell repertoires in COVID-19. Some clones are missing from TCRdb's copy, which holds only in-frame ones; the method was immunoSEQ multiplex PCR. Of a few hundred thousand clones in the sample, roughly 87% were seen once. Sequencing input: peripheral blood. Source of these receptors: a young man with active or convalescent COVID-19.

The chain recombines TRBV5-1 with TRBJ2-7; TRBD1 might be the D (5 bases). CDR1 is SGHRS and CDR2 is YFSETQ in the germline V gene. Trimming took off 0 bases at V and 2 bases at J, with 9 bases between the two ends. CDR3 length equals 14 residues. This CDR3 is CASSLEGAPYEQYF. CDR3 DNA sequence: TGCGCCAGCAGCTTGGAAGGGGCCCCCTACGAGCAGTACTTC.

CDR3 nucleotide sequence: TGTGCCAGCAGCTTACTAGCGGGAGGGCCCTCTAGGTACAATGAGCAGTTCTTC. Amino acids: CASSLLAGGPSRYNEQFF. The rearrangement joins TRBV7-9 to TRBJ2-1; TRBD2 aligns across 12 bases. The length of the CDR3 is 18 residues. The trim removed 2 bases at V and 4 bases at J, leaving 9 bases unmatched. Per the germline V gene, CDR1 is SEHNR and CDR2 is FQNEAQ (reference sequence).

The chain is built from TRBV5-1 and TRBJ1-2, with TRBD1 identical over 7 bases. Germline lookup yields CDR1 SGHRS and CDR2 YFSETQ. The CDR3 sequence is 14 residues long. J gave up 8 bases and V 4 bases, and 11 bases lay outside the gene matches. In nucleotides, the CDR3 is TGCGCCAGCAGCGGGGGACAGTTAAACGGGGGCTACACCTTC. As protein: CASSGGQLNGGYTF.

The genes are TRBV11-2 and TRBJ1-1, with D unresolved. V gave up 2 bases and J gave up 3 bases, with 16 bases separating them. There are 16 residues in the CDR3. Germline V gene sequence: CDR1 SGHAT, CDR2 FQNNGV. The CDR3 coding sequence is TGTGCCAGCAGCTTAAAGTTTGGTCATCGGGACACTGAAGCTTTCTTT. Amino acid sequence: CASSLKFGHRDTEAFF.

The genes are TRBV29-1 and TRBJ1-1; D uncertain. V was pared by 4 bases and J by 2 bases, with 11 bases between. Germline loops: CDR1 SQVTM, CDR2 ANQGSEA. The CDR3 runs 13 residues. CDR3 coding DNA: TGCAGCGTTGTTGGTCAGGCTAACACTGAAGCTTTCTTT. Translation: CSVVGQANTEAFF.

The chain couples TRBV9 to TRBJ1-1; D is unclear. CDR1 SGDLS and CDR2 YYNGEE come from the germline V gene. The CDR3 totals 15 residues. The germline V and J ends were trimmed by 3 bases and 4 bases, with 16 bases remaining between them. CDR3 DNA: TGTGCCAGCAGCGCCCGGGGAGACACCAGCACTGAAGCTTTCTTT. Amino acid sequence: CASSARGDTSTEAFF.

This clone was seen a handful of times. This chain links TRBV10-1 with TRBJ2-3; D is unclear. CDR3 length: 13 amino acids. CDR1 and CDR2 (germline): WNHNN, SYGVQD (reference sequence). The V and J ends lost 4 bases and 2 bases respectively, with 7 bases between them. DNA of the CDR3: TGCGCCAGCAGTGTAACTTACACAGATACGCAGTATTTT. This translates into CASSVTYTDTQYF.

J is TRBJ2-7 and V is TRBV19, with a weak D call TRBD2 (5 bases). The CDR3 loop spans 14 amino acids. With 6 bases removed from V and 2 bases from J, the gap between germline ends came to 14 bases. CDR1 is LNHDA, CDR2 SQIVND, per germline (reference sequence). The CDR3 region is CASSWLAETYEQYF. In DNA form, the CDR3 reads TGTGCCAGTAGCTGGCTAGCAGAGACCTACGAGCAGTACTTC.

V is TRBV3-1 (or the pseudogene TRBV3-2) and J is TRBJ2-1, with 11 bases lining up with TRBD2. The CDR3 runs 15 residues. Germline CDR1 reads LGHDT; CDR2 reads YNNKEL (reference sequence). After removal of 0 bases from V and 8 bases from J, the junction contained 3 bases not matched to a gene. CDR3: CASSQETSGDDEQFF. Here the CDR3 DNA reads TGTGCCAGCAGCCAAGAGACTAGCGGGGATGATGAGCAGTTCTTC.

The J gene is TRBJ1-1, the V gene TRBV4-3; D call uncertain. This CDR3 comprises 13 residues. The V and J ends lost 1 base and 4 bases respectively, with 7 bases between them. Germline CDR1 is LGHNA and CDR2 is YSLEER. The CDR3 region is CASSQGWSTEAFF. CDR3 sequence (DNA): TGCGCCAGCAGCCAAGGATGGAGCACTGAAGCTTTCTTT.

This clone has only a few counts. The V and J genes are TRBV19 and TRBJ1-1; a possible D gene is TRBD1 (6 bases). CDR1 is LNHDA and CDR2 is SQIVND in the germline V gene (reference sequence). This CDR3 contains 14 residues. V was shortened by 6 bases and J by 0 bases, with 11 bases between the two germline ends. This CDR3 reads CASRVGGLNTEAFF. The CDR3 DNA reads TGTGCCAGTAGGGTAGGGGGTTTGAACACTGAAGCTTTCTTT. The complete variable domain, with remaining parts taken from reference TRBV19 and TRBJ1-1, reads DGGITQSPKYLFRKEGQNVTLSCEQNLNHDAMYWYRQDPGQGLRLIYYSQIVNDFQKGDIAEGYSVSREKKESFPLTVTSAQKNPTAFYLCASRVGGLNTEAFFGQGTRLTVV.

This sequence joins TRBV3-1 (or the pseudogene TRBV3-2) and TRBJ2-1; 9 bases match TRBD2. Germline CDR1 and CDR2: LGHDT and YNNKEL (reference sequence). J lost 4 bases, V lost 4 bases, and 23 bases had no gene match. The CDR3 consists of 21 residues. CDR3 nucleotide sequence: TGTGCCAGCAGCCCGGAGCTCTGGCTAGCGGGGAGCATAAAGGGGTACAATGAGCAGTTCTTC. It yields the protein CASSPELWLAGSIKGYNEQFF.

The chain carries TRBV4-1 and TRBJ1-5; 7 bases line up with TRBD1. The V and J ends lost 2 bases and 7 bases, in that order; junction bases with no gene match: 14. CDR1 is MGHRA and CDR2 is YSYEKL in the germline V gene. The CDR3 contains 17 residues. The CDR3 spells CASSQTIPGQQGQPQHF. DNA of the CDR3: TGCGCCAGCAGCCAAACTATACCGGGACAGCAGGGACAGCCCCAGCATTTT.